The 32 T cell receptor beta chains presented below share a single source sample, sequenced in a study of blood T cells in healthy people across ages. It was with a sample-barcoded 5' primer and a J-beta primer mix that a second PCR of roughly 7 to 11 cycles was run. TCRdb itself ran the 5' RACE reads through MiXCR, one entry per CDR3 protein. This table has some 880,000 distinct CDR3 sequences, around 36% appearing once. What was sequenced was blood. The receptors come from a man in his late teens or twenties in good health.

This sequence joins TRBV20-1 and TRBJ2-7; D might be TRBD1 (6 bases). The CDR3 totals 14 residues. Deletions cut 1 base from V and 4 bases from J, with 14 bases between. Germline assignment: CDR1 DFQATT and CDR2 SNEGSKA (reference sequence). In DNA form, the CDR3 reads TGCAGTGCTAGAGCCCACAGGGAAAGGTACGAGCAGTACTTC. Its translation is CSARAHRERYEQYF.

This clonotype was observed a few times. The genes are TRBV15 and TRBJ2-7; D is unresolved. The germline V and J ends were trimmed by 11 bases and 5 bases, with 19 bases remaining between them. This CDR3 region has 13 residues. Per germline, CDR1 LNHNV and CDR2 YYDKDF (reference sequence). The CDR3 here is CAVQEVLGDEQYF. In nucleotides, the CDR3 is TGTGCCGTTCAAGAGGTTTTAGGAGACGAGCAGTACTTC.

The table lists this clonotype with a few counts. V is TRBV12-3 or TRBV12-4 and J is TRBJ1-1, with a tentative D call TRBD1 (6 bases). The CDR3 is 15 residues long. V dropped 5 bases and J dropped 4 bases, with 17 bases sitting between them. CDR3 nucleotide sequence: TGTGCCAGCAGTCACGAGGGGGGGGAGTTCACTGAAGCTTTCTTT. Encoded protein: CASSHEGGEFTEAFF.

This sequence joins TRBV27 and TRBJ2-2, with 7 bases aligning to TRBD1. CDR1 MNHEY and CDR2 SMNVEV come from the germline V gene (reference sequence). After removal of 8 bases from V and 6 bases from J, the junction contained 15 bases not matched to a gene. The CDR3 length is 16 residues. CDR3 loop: CASYLTGVFASGELFF. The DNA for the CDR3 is TGTGCCAGCTACCTCACAGGGGTATTTGCATCCGGGGAGCTGTTTTTT.

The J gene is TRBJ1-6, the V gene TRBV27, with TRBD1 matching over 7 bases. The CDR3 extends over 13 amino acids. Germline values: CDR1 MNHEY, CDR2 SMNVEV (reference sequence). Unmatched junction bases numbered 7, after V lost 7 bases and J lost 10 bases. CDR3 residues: CASTAGGWSPLHF. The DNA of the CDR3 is TGTGCCAGCACGGCAGGGGGGTGGTCACCCCTCCACTTT.

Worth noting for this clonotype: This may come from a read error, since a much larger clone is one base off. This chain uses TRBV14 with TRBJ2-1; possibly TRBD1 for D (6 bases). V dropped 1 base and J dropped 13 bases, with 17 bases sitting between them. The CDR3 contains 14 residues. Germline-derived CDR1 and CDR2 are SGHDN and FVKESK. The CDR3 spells CASSQGTVKETQFF. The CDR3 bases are TGTGCCAGCAGCCAAGGGACAGTTAAAGAGACCCAGTTCTTC.

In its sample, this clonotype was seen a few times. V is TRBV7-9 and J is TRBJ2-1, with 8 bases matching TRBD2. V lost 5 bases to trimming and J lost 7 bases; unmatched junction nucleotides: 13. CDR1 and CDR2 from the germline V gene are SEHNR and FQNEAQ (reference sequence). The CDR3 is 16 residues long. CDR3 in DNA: TGTGCCAGCAGCCCTAGACCGGGACTAGAGAAGAATGAGCAGTTCTTC. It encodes CASSPRPGLEKNEQFF.

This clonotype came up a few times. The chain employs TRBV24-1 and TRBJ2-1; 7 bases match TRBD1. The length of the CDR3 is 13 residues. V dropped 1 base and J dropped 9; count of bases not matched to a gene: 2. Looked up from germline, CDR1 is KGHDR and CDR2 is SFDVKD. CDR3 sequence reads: CATSDFTGVEQFF. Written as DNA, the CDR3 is TGTGCCACCAGTGATTTCACAGGGGTTGAGCAGTTCTTC.

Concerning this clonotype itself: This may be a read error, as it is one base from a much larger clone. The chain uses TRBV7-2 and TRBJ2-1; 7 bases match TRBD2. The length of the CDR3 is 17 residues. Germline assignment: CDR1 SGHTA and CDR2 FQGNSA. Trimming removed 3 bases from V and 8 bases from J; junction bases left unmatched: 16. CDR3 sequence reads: CASSFGVAGRLSDEQFF. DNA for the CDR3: TGTGCCAGCAGCTTCGGAGTAGCGGGCCGGTTAAGCGATGAGCAGTTCTTC.

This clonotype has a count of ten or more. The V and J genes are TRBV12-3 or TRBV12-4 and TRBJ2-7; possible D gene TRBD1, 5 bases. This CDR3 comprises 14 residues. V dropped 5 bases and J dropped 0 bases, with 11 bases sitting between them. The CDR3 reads CASSHGHSSYEQYF. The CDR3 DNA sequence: TGTGCCAGCAGTCACGGACACAGCTCCTACGAGCAGTACTTC.

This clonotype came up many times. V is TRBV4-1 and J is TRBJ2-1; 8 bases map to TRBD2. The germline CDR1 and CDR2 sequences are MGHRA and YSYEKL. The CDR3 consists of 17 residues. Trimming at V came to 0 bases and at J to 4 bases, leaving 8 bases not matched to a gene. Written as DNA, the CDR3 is TGCGCCAGCAGCCAAGATAGGAAGGTAGCGGGGTACAATGAGCAGTTCTTC. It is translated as CASSQDRKVAGYNEQFF.

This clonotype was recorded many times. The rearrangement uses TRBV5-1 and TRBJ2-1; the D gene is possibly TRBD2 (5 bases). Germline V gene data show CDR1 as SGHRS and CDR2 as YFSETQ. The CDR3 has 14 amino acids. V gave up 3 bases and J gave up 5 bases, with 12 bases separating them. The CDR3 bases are TGCGCCAGCAGCTGGCCAGGAGGAGACAATGAGCAGTTCTTC. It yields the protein CASSWPGGDNEQFF.

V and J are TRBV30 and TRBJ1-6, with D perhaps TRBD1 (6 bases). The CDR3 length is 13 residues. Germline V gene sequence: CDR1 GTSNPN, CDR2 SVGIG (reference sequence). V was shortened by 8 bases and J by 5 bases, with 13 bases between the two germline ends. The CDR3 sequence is CALTGGHNSPLHF. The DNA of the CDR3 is TGTGCCCTCACCGGGGGGCATAATTCACCCCTCCACTTT.

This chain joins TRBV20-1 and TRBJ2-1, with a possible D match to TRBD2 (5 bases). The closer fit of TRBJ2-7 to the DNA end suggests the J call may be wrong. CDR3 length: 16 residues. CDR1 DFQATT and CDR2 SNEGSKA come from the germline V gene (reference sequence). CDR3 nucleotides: TGCAGTGCTAGTACCCTACTAGAAAGCTCCTACAATGAGCAGTACTTC. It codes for CSASTLLESSYNEQYF.

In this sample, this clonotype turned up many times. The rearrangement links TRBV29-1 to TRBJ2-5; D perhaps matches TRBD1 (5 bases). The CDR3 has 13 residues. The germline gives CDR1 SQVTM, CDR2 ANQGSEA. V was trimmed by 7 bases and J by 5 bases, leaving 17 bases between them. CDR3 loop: CSAIQEIAETQYF. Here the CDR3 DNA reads TGCAGCGCTATACAGGAGATTGCGGAGACCCAGTACTTC. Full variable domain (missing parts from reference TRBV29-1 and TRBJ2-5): SAVISQKPSRDICQRGTSLTIQCQVDSQVTMMFWYRQQPGQSLTLIATANQGSEATYESGFVIDKFPISRPNLTFSTLTVSNMSPEDSSIYLCSAIQEIAETQYFGPGTRLLVL.

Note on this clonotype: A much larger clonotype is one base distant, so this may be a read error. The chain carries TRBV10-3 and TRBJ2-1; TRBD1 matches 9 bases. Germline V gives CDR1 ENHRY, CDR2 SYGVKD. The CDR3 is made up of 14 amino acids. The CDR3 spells CATLDRGSYNGQFF. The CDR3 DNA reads TGTGCCACCCTGGACAGGGGCTCCTACAATGGGCAGTTCTTC.

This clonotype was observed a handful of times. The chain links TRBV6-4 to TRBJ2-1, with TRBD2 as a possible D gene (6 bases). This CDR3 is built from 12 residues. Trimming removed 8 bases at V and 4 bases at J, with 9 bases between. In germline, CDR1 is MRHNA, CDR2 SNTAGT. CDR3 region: CASGGRYNEQFF. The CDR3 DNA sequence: TGTGCCAGCGGAGGGAGGTACAATGAGCAGTTCTTC.

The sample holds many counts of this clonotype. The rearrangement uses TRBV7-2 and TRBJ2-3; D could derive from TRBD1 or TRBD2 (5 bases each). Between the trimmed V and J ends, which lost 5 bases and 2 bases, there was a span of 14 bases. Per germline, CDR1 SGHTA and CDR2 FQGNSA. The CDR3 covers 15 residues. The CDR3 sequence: CASSGTVIVTDTQYF. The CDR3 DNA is TGTGCCAGCAGCGGGACGGTTATTGTCACAGATACGCAGTATTTT.

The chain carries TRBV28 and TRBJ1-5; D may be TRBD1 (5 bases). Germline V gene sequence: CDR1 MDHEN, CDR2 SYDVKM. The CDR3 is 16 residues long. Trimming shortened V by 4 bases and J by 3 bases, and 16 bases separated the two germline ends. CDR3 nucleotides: TGTGCCAGCAGTTATTTGCCAGAGGGGCACAATCAGCCCCAGCATTTT. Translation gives CASSYLPEGHNQPQHF.

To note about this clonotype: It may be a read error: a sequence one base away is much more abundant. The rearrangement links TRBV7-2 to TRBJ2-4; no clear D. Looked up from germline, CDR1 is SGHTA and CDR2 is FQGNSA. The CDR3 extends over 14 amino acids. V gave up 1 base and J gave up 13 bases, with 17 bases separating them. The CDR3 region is CASSLVMSSYGQYF. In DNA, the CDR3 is TGTGCCAGCAGCTTAGTGATGAGCTCCTACGGGCAGTACTTC.

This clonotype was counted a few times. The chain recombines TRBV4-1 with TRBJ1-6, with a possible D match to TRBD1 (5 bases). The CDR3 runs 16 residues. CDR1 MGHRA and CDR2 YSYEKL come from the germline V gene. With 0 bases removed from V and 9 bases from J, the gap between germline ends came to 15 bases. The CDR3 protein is CASSQDRAGIGSPLHF. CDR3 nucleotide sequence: TGCGCCAGCAGCCAAGATCGGGCAGGGATAGGTTCACCCCTCCACTTT.

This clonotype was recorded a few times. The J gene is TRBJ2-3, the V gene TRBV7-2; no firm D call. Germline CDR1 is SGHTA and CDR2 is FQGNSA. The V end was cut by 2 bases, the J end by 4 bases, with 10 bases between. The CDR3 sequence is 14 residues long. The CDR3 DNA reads TGTGCCAGCAGCTTAAGCCTCCGGGCAGATACGCAGTATTTT. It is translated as CASSLSLRADTQYF.

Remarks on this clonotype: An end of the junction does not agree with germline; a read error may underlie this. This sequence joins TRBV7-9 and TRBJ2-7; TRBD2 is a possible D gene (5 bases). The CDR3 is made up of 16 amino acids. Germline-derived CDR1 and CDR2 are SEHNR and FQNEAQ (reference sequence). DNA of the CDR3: TGTGCCAGCAGCATACTTCCGGGAAAGCAAACCTACGTGCAGTACTTC. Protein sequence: CASSILPGKQTYVQYF.

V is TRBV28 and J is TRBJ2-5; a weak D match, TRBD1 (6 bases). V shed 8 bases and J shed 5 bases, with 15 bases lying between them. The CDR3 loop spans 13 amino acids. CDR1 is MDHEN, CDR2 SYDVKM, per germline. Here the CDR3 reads CASGYRVGETQYF. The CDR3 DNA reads TGTGCCAGCGGATACAGGGTTGGCGAGACCCAGTACTTC. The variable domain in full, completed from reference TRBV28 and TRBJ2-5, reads DVKVTQSSRYLVKRTGEKVFLECVQDMDHENMFWYRQDPGLGLRLIYFSYDVKMKEKGDIPEGYSVSREKKERFSLILESASTNQTSMYLCASGYRVGETQYFGPGTRLLVL.

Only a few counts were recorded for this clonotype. CDR3: CSAKRGPYEQYF. In nucleotides, the CDR3 is TGCAGTGCTAAGCGGGGACCCTACGAGCAGTACTTC. This chain links TRBV20-1 with TRBJ2-7; 7 bases match TRBD2. Germline lookup yields CDR1 DFQATT and CDR2 SNEGSKA (reference sequence). Trimming cost V 4 bases and J 2 bases; bases outside gene matches: 2. The CDR3 has 12 residues.

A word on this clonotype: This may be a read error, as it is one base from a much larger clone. The CDR3 is CAIRTQAKDTQYF. The CDR3, as DNA: TGTGCCATCAGAACCCAAGCGAAGGATACGCAGTATTTT. This chain links TRBV10-3 with TRBJ2-3; D remains unclear. Germline values: CDR1 ENHRY, CDR2 SYGVKD. Trimming left V 6 bases short and J 6 bases short, with 13 bases between. The CDR3 is 13 amino acids.

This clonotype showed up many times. The CDR3 spells CASSSSDVRTDTQYF. The CDR3 DNA sequence: TGCGCCAGCAGCTCGTCGGATGTGCGGACAGATACGCAGTATTTT. The rearrangement links TRBV5-1 to TRBJ2-3; D is unresolved. The CDR3 length is 15 residues. The V gene's germline CDR1 is SGHRS and CDR2 YFSETQ. Trimming removed 3 bases from V and 3 bases from J, with 14 bases in between.

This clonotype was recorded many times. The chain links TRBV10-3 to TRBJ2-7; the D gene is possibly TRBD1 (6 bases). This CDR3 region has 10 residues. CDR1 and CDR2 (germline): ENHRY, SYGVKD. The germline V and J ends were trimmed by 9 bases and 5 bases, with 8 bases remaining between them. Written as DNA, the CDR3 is TGTGCCATGGGGGCCAACGAGCAGTACTTC. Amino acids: CAMGANEQYF.

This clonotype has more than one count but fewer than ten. CDR3 nucleotides: TGTGCCAGCAGCTCTCGGGGCGGAACCTACGAGCAGTACTTC. Residues: CASSSRGGTYEQYF. The gene calls are TRBV11-1 and TRBJ2-7; the D call may be TRBD1 or TRBD2 (5 bases each). The CDR3 is 14 amino acids. With 4 bases removed from V and 2 bases from J, the gap between germline ends came to 12 bases. Germline assignment: CDR1 SGHAT and CDR2 FQDESV (reference sequence).

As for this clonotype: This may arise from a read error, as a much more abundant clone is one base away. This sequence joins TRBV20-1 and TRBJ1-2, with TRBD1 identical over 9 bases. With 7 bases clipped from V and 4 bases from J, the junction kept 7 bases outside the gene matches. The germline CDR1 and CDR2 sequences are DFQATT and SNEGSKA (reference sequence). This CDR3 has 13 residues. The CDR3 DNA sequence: TGCAGTGTTATGGGACAGGGCTCCTATGGCTACACCTTC. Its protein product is CSVMGQGSYGYTF.

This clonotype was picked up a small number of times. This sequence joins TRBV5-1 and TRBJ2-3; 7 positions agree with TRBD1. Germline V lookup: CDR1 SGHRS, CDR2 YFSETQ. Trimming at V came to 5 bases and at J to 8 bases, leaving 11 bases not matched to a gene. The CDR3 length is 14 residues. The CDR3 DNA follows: TGCGCCAGCAGTATACCAACGGACAGGTCTACGCAGTATTTT. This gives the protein CASSIPTDRSTQYF.

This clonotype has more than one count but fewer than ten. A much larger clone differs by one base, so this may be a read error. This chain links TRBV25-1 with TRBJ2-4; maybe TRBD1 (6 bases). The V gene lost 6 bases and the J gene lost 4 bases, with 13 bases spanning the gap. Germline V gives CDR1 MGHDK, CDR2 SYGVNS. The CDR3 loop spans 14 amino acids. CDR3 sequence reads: CASRDPDRKNIQYF. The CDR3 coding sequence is TGTGCCAGCAGGGACCCAGACAGGAAAAACATTCAGTACTTC.